A single sample gave rise to the 32 T cell receptor beta chains below, sequenced in a study of identical twins (TCRdb year 2016). The library was obtained by 5' RACE. The sequencer listed for this sample is Illumina HiSeq 2000. TCRdb itself trimmed the public reads at Q25 with fastp, ran MiXCR and retained productive beta chains. Each record represents a unique CDR3 protein, reported with the most common genes and DNA among its rows. The sample table lists fewer than 500,000 distinct CDR3 sequences, about 24% of them with a count of one. Around 3% of the sample goes to the ten largest clones. Another study also made use of these data, one on T cells expressing NK-cell markers.

Sequencing was carried out using CD4+ T cells sorted from blood. The receptors shown here come from a woman between 18 and 29 years old in good health.

This clonotype showed up just a few times. The chain is built from TRBV7-9 and TRBJ1-2, with 7 bases matching TRBD1. V shed 4 bases, J shed 1 base, and the junction held 6 bases outside the gene matches. CDR1 and CDR2 (germline): SEHNR, FQNEAQ (reference sequence). This CDR3 has 15 residues. The CDR3 is CASSSGQNRNYGYTF. CDR3 nucleotides: TGTGCCAGCAGCTCGGGACAGAATCGTAACTATGGCTACACCTTC.

The gene calls are TRBV15 and TRBJ1-5, with 10 bases matching TRBD1. This CDR3 is built from 15 residues. Per the germline V gene, CDR1 is LNHNV and CDR2 is YYDKDF (reference sequence). V lost 5 bases to trimming and J lost 7 bases; unmatched junction nucleotides: 8. CDR3 nucleotide sequence: TGTGCCACCAGCGGGGGGGTGACAGGGGGCCAGCCCCAGCATTTT. This translates into CATSGGVTGGQPQHF.

Only a few counts were recorded for this clonotype. The chain uses TRBV7-2 and TRBJ2-5; the match to TRBD2 covers 7 bases. The V gene's germline CDR1 is SGHTA and CDR2 FQGNSA. The CDR3 totals 16 residues. V shed 0 bases, J shed 4 bases, and the junction held 8 bases outside the gene matches. Written as DNA, the CDR3 is TGTGCCAGCAGCTTAGCGCGCGTATTAGCGGGAGAGACCCAGTACTTC. Translation gives CASSLARVLAGETQYF. The full variable domain, completed using reference TRBV7-2 and TRBJ2-5, is GAGVSQSPSNKVTEKGKDVELRCDPISGHTALYWYRQSLGQGLEFLIYFQGNSAPDKSGLPSDRFSAERTGGSVSTLTIQRTQQEDSAVYLCASSLARVLAGETQYFGPGTRLLVL.

This clonotype has more than one count but fewer than ten. V is TRBV20-1 and J is TRBJ2-4; D is unresolved. The V end was cut by 1 base, the J end by 7 bases, with 11 bases between. This CDR3 contains 13 residues. CDR1 DFQATT and CDR2 SNEGSKA come from the germline V gene (reference sequence). CDR3: CSARAHGVNIQYF. The DNA for the CDR3 is TGCAGTGCTAGAGCCCATGGGGTTAACATTCAGTACTTC.

The chain employs TRBV5-5 and TRBJ1-1, with D maybe TRBD1 (6 bases). The CDR3 runs to 12 residues. V lost 7 bases and J 4 bases, leaving 11 bases between the germline ends. CDR1 and CDR2 from the germline V gene are SGHKS and YYEKEE (reference sequence). CDR3: CASGQHGTEAFF. CDR3 coding DNA: TGTGCCAGCGGACAGCATGGCACTGAAGCTTTCTTT. Variable domain in full (rest from reference TRBV5-5 and TRBJ1-1): DAGVTQSPTHLIKTRGQQVTLRCSPISGHKSVSWYQQVLGQGPQFIFQYYEKEERGRGNFPDRFSARQFPNYSSELNVNALLLGDSALYLCASGQHGTEAFFGQGTRLTVV.

This clonotype occurred once. This chain joins TRBV27 and TRBJ2-7; no clear D gene. Trimming removed 0 bases at V and 1 base at J, with 13 bases between. Germline CDR1 and CDR2: MNHEY and SMNVEV (reference sequence). This CDR3 contains 16 residues. The CDR3 region has the DNA TGTGCCAGCAGTTTATCGTCAGGTACCACGTCCTACGAGCAGTACTTC. It encodes CASSLSSGTTSYEQYF.

This clonotype showed up just a few times. The chain links TRBV5-5 to TRBJ2-7, with 8 bases aligning to TRBD1. V lost 0 bases to trimming and J lost 5 bases; unmatched junction nucleotides: 10. This CDR3 spans 16 amino acids. CDR1 SGHKS and CDR2 YYEKEE come from the germline V gene (reference sequence). As DNA, the CDR3 is TGTGCCAGCAGCTTGGTATGGACAGGGCTGCTCGACGAGCAGTACTTC. Its translation is CASSLVWTGLLDEQYF. Full variable domain (rest looked up from reference TRBV5-5 and TRBJ2-7): DAGVTQSPTHLIKTRGQQVTLRCSPISGHKSVSWYQQVLGQGPQFIFQYYEKEERGRGNFPDRFSARQFPNYSSELNVNALLLGDSALYLCASSLVWTGLLDEQYFGPGTRLTVT.

The genes are TRBV7-2 and TRBJ2-1; the D is unclear. Germline V gene data show CDR1 as SGHTA and CDR2 as FQGNSA. The V gene lost 8 bases and the J gene lost 6 bases, with 8 bases spanning the gap. This CDR3 contains 11 residues. CDR3 DNA: TGTGCCAGCGGGAAGTTCAATGAGCAGTTCTTC. It translates to CASGKFNEQFF.

This clonotype was recorded at least ten times. V usage is TRBV12-3 or TRBV12-4 and J usage is TRBJ2-3; 11 bases match TRBD2. After removal of 2 bases from V and 4 bases from J, the junction contained 2 bases not matched to a gene. The CDR3 is 15 residues long. CDR3 amino acids: CASSLLAGGADTQYF. CDR3 DNA: TGTGCCAGCAGTTTACTAGCGGGGGGAGCAGATACGCAGTATTTT.

This clonotype appeared a few times. The chain employs TRBV20-1 and TRBJ2-3, with 10 bases that match TRBD2. V shed 4 bases, J shed 5 bases, and the junction held 3 bases outside the gene matches. Germline CDR1 is DFQATT and CDR2 is SNEGSKA (reference sequence). This CDR3 spans 13 amino acids. This chain's CDR3 is CSAISGGGDTQYF. For the CDR3, the DNA is TGCAGTGCTATCAGCGGGGGGGGAGATACGCAGTATTTT.

The V gene is TRBV10-2, the J gene TRBJ2-1; possibly TRBD2 for D (5 bases). Germline CDR1 WSHSY, CDR2 SAAADI. V was cut by 7 bases and J by 7 bases, with 8 bases left in between. The CDR3 is made up of 11 amino acids. For the CDR3, the DNA is TGCGCCAGCAAAACGGGAAATGAGCAGTTCTTC. The encoded protein is CASKTGNEQFF.

The V and J genes are TRBV7-9 and TRBJ1-1, with a tentative D call TRBD1 (6 bases). V dropped 4 bases and J dropped 4 bases, with 10 bases sitting between them. Germline lookup yields CDR1 SEHNR and CDR2 FQNEAQ (reference sequence). The CDR3 covers 13 residues. Here the CDR3 reads CASSSETGTEAFF. For the CDR3, the DNA is TGTGCCAGCAGCTCCGAGACAGGCACTGAAGCTTTCTTT. Filled out from reference TRBV7-9 and TRBJ1-1, the complete variable domain reads DTGVSQNPRHKITKRGQNVTFRCDPISEHNRLYWYRQTLGQGPEFLTYFQNEAQLEKSRLLSDRFSAERPKGSFSTLEIQRTEQGDSAMYLCASSSETGTEAFFGQGTRLTVV.

Many counts were recorded for this clonotype. The V call is TRBV5-1, the J call TRBJ1-2; TRBD1 agrees at 7 bases. The CDR3 covers 13 residues. Germline loops: CDR1 SGHRS, CDR2 YFSETQ. Trimming at V came to 0 bases and at J to 5 bases, leaving 1 base not matched to a gene. The CDR3, as DNA: TGCGCCAGCAGCTTGGAACAGGGGTATGGCTACACCTTC. Translating it yields CASSLEQGYGYTF. The full variable domain, its missing parts supplied by reference TRBV5-1 and TRBJ1-2, is KAGVTQTPRYLIKTRGQQVTLSCSPISGHRSVSWYQQTPGQGLQFLFEYFSETQRNKGNFPGRFSGRQFSNSRSEMNVSTLELGDSALYLCASSLEQGYGYTFGSGTRLTVV.

The chain carries TRBV29-1 and TRBJ1-5; possibly TRBD1 for D (5 bases). The V and J ends lost 5 bases and 3 bases respectively, with 11 bases between them. The CDR3 runs to 13 residues. CDR1 is SQVTM and CDR2 is ANQGSEA in the germline V gene. CDR3 loop: CSVISGFNQPQHF. The CDR3 DNA is TGCAGCGTTATATCAGGGTTCAATCAGCCCCAGCATTTT.

This clonotype was detected a few times. This chain uses TRBV7-3 with TRBJ2-3; unclear D gene. The CDR3 runs to 15 residues. Trimming pared 5 bases from V and 2 bases from J, leaving 14 bases between. From germline, CDR1 is SGHTA and CDR2 FQGTGA. CDR3 sequence (DNA): TGTGCCAGCAGCCTGGGGATCTCGAACACAGATACGCAGTATTTT. Translated: CASSLGISNTDTQYF.

The chain couples TRBV6-1 to TRBJ1-2, with a tentative D call TRBD1 (5 bases). The CDR3 has 13 residues. Germline V gene sequence: CDR1 MNHNS, CDR2 SASEGT. The V and J ends lost 7 bases and 4 bases respectively, with 13 bases between them. The CDR3 reads CASTKDTVYGYTF. Here the CDR3 DNA reads TGTGCCAGCACTAAGGACACCGTCTATGGCTACACCTTC.

This rearrangement joins TRBV3-1 to TRBJ2-7, with D unclear. The CDR3 loop spans 12 amino acids. V was pared by 5 bases and J by 5 bases, with 10 bases between. Germline-derived CDR1 and CDR2 are LGHDT and YNNKEL (reference sequence). CDR3 residues: CASSRGRDEQYF. As DNA, the CDR3 is TGTGCCAGCAGCAGAGGAAGGGACGAGCAGTACTTC.

This sequence joins TRBV12-3 or TRBV12-4 and TRBJ2-3, with a possible D match to TRBD1 (6 bases). CDR3 length equals 17 residues. Trimming stripped 4 bases from V and 1 base from J, with 18 bases between. The CDR3 is CASSSSQGYWGTDTQYF. DNA of the CDR3: TGTGCCAGCAGTTCATCACAGGGATACTGGGGCACAGATACGCAGTATTTT.

The rearrangement uses TRBV6-2 or TRBV6-3 and TRBJ1-1; D is undetermined. The CDR3 is 13 amino acids. Trimming left V 0 bases short and J 8 bases short, with 10 bases between. The germline gives CDR1 MNHEY, CDR2 SVGEGT. The CDR3, as DNA: TGTGCCAGCAGTTACTCGAACAGCAAAGAAGCTTTCTTT. It yields the protein CASSYSNSKEAFF.

This clonotype was counted only a few times. The rearrangement joins TRBV7-2 to TRBJ2-1, with 10 bases matching TRBD2. CDR1 and CDR2 (germline): SGHTA, FQGNSA. J lost 5 bases, V lost 0 bases, and 4 bases had no gene match. The CDR3 has 16 residues. CDR3 DNA sequence: TGTGCCAGCAGCTTAGCACGGACTAGCGGAAACAATGAGCAGTTCTTC. This sequence encodes CASSLARTSGNNEQFF.

This chain joins TRBV5-1 and TRBJ1-1; D gene uncertain. The germline V gene has CDR1 SGHRS and CDR2 YFSETQ. V lost 2 bases, J lost 1 base, and 6 bases lay in between. CDR3 length: 13 amino acids. In DNA, the CDR3 is TGCGCCAGCAGCTTCATACAGAACACTGAAGCTTTCTTT. It specifies CASSFIQNTEAFF. The entire variable domain, with the rest obtained from reference TRBV5-1 and TRBJ1-1, is as follows: KAGVTQTPRYLIKTRGQQVTLSCSPISGHRSVSWYQQTPGQGLQFLFEYFSETQRNKGNFPGRFSGRQFSNSRSEMNVSTLELGDSALYLCASSFIQNTEAFFGQGTRLTVV.

The CDR3 nucleotides are TGCAGCGTTGTGAGGGACAGGGGCCGGGATACGCAGTATTTT. Translated, it gives CSVVRDRGRDTQYF. The chain employs TRBV29-1 and TRBJ2-3, with 10 bases that match TRBD1. Losses at the gene ends were 4 bases for V and 6 bases for J; bases not matched to a gene: 7. Germline lookup yields CDR1 SQVTM and CDR2 ANQGSEA. The CDR3 consists of 14 residues.

The table lists this clonotype with a few counts. The chain joins TRBV5-1 to TRBJ2-5; possibly TRBD1 or TRBD2 for D (5 bases each). CDR3 length: 15 residues. V was shortened by 3 bases and J by 4 bases, with 16 bases between the two germline ends. The germline V gene encodes CDR1 SGHRS and CDR2 YFSETQ. CDR3 residues: CASSSPGPARETQYF. The CDR3 DNA reads as TGCGCCAGCAGCTCGCCGGGACCCGCTAGAGAGACCCAGTACTTC.

This clonotype was seen just once. This chain joins TRBV6-2 or TRBV6-3 and TRBJ2-1; a weak D match, TRBD2 (6 bases). Trimming took 5 bases from V and 9 from J, leaving 11 bases between them. The CDR3 covers 12 residues. The germline V gene encodes CDR1 MNHEY and CDR2 SVGEGT. The CDR3 DNA follows: TGTGCCAGCAGTGACCGACTAGGTGAGCAGTTCTTC. Translation: CASSDRLGEQFF.

This clonotype has only a few counts. This chain uses TRBV12-5 with TRBJ2-7; the D gene is possibly TRBD2 (5 bases). Germline V CDR1 and CDR2: LGHNT, FRNRAP. The CDR3 is 15 residues long. The V end lost 0 bases, the J end lost 6 bases, and 15 bases lay between the germline ends. CDR3 sequence: CASGLVIRGVGEQYF. The DNA for the CDR3 is TGTGCTAGTGGTTTGGTAATTCGGGGTGTAGGCGAGCAGTACTTC.

This clonotype came up a few times. The V call is TRBV4-3, the J call TRBJ2-7, with D perhaps TRBD1 or TRBD2 (5 bases each). The V end lost 0 bases, the J end lost 3 bases, and 18 bases lay between the germline ends. Germline assignment: CDR1 LGHNA and CDR2 YSLEER. This CDR3 region has 17 residues. The CDR3 DNA follows: TGCGCCAGCAGCCAAGAACCCCCAGGGTGGGGGAACTACGAGCAGTACTTC. Translating gives CASSQEPPGWGNYEQYF.

This CDR3 reads CRPRTSLSEAFF. In DNA, the CDR3 is TGCAGGCCCAGGACTAGCCTATCTGAAGCTTTCTTT. V gene TRBV20-1 combines with J gene TRBJ1-1; unclear D gene. Germline values: CDR1 DFQATT, CDR2 SNEGSKA (reference sequence). CDR3 length equals 12 residues.

This clonotype was observed a few times. The chain couples TRBV6-1 to TRBJ1-4; 8 bases are a match to TRBD1. This CDR3 region has 14 residues. Germline V gene sequence: CDR1 MNHNS, CDR2 SASEGT. The V and J ends lost 7 bases and 5 bases, in that order; junction bases with no gene match: 6. The CDR3 DNA reads as TGTGCCAGCAACCGACAGGGGTCCAATGAAAAACTGTTTTTT. Its protein product is CASNRQGSNEKLFF.

The CDR3 DNA reads as TGTGCCAGCAGCTTACTGGGAGGGGGCGCAGATACGCAGTATTTT. Encoded protein: CASSLLGGGADTQYF. This rearrangement joins TRBV7-2 to TRBJ2-3; perhaps D is TRBD1 or TRBD2 (7 bases each). Per germline, CDR1 SGHTA and CDR2 FQGNSA. The CDR3 contains 15 residues. The V and J ends lost 2 bases and 4 bases respectively, with 13 bases between them.

This rearrangement joins TRBV3-1 to TRBJ1-1, with D tentatively TRBD1 (6 bases). Trimming cost V 2 bases and J 9 bases, with 16 bases left between them. This CDR3 is built from 14 residues. CDR1 and CDR2 (germline): LGHDT, YNNKEL (reference sequence). CDR3 coding DNA: TGTGCCAGCAGCCAAAGTTCGGACAGTTCTAAAGCTTTCTTT. This codes for CASSQSSDSSKAFF.

This clonotype showed up just a few times. The J gene is TRBJ2-2, the V gene TRBV25-1, with D unclear. V lost 7 bases, J lost 3 bases, and 12 bases lay in between. Germline values: CDR1 MGHDK, CDR2 SYGVNS. This CDR3 region has 14 residues. This chain's CDR3 is CASKGRSYTGELFF. CDR3 bases: TGTGCCAGCAAGGGCCGCTCCTACACCGGGGAGCTGTTTTTT.

The chain employs TRBV10-3 and TRBJ2-6, with D unresolved. CDR1 and CDR2 (germline): ENHRY, SYGVKD. This CDR3 is built from 12 residues. Trimming took off 7 bases at V and 7 bases at J, with 8 bases between the two ends. This CDR3 reads CAITTSANVLTF. The CDR3 DNA reads as TGTGCCATCACCACGTCAGCCAACGTCCTGACTTTC.